The clone carrying this T cell receptor beta chain was counted ten times or more. Its specificity is not known. This sample is part of a study of glioma-infiltrating T cells. The iRepertoire nested amplicon-rescue multiplex PCR amplified TCR alpha and beta CDR3s from RNA. One-step reverse transcription and amplification started from approximately 100-400 ng of tissue mRNA or PBMC total RNA. TCRdb itself ran the multiplex PCR reads through MiXCR, one entry per CDR3 protein. The sample lists around 130,000 distinct CDR3 sequences; about 22% were seen once. General study results and limits: Tissue and blood shared very few CDR3 sequences. Gliomas, especially low-grade, showed above-expected tissue-blood divergence; non-neoplastic patients showed below.

This CDR3 contains 14 residues. Trimming left V 7 bases short and J 0 bases short, with 12 bases between. CDR1 MDHEN and CDR2 SYDVKM come from the germline V gene. Source material: glioma tissue, nonneoplastic brain tissue, or PBMCs (not recorded which). The rearrangement links TRBV28 to TRBJ1-1; D is ambiguous. The receptor was derived from a human donor with low-grade glioma or glioblastoma, undergoing nonglioma brain surgery, or in good health (not recorded which). This CDR3 is CASTLGVMNTEAFF. DNA for the CDR3: TGTGCCAGCACCCTGGGCGTGATGAACACTGAAGCTTTCTTT.